Only a few counts were recorded for the clone carrying this TCR beta chain. As yet, its antigen is unknown. Donors underwent one heparinised blood draw, about 0.12 L on average. The data derive from a study of beta chain features in type 1 diabetes. Whole-study context: Healthy donors and patients had similar age, gender and cell yields. Overall study results and limits: An over-representation of cells with high TCR expression could result from cDNA sequencing. The naive, central memory and Treg TCRB repertoires of patients appeared to be more similar to one another than those of healthy donors.

Investigators reverse transcribed all isolated RNA, so they sequenced expressed TCRB transcripts. Here immunoSEQ multiplex PCR was the method, and the copy in TCRdb shows in-frame clones only, minus some. The data show about half a million clones, about 32% seen once. The clonotype originates from a man between 18 and 35 years old in good health. Specimen: naive CD4+ T cells from blood.

The DNA for the CDR3 is TGCGCCAGCAGCTTGGGGACAGGGGAATCCTACGAGCAGTACTTC. Its protein product is CASSLGTGESYEQYF. This chain links TRBV5-1 with TRBJ2-7; 9 nucleotides line up with TRBD1. Germline CDR1 and CDR2: SGHRS and YFSETQ. V lost 0 bases, J lost 1 base, and 2 bases stayed unmatched. The CDR3 sequence is 15 residues long.